This T cell receptor beta chain was recorded in a study of T cell responses to AZD1222 COVID-19 vaccine. Between the trimmed V and J ends, which lost 4 bases and 3 bases, there was a span of 10 bases. Germline assignment: CDR1 GTSNPN and CDR2 SVGIG (reference sequence). The CDR3 is made up of 13 amino acids. This clone was seen only a few times. Generated by immunoSEQ multiplex PCR, the TCRdb table keeps only in-frame clones and is missing some. The table shows over 40,000 clones, with about 88% occurring only once. The receptor was derived from an adult in good health. The chain employs TRBV30 and TRBJ2-4; D is unresolved. This specimen was peripheral blood, taken on day 0 of AZD1222 vaccination. The chain's CDR3 is CAWKSWSKNIQYF. CDR3 in DNA: TGTGCCTGGAAATCCTGGAGCAAAAACATTCAGTACTTC.